This T cell receptor beta chain emerged from a study of T cells expressing NK-cell markers (dated by TCRdb to about 2020). Describing the broader study: TCR beta-chain repertoires were profiled in sorted CD3+CD56+NKG2C+, CD3+CD56+NKG2C- and CD3+CD56-NKG2C+ T-cell subsets from about 8 donors. Seven of the eight sequenced donors were HCMV-seropositive and one was HCMV-seronegative. Randomly selected healthy volunteers, three men and five women, were used as the eight sequenced donors. Libraries were sequenced as 2 x 150 bp reads on Illumina HiSeq 2000/2500, MiSeq or NextSeq. Overall study results and their limits: In six donors, the dominant CD3+CD56+NKG2C+ clonotypes ranked among the top 10 CD8+ clonotypes, making up 1.0-7.0% of CD8+ T cells. Those dominant clonotypes were again the most abundant among CD3+CD56-NKG2C+ cells in several donors, at roughly 28.3-60.1%. Whether the expanded NKG2C-expressing T cell clones were specific for HCMV antigens was left unclear.

Sequencing took place on an Illumina HiSeq 2000. TCR beta cDNA libraries were made by 5'RACE template switching that added a universal primer site and unique molecular identifiers. cDNA synthesis was primed from the TCR beta constant segment, followed by two successive PCR amplification steps. Under the source paper's analysis protocol: MIGEC was used to demultiplex reads and group the reads by UMI, and MiTCR was used to assemble and quantify clonotypes. To remove erroneous sequences, TCR cDNA sequences were retained only when supported by two or more reads. Downstream repertoire analysis used the tcR package, and clonotypes were matched across fractions by CDR3 nucleotide sequence plus V segment. VDJmatch was used to annotate antigen specificity against VDJdb, with one amino acid substitution allowed in CDR3. Reads reprocessed by TCRdb are summarized as one entry per CDR3 protein sequence, and DNA is absent. TCRdb, rather than the study authors, made the V and J calls. The table held for this sample gives some 340,000 distinct CDR3 sequences. The ten top clones hold 4% to 6.5% of the sample.

A note on this clonotype: What antigen it recognizes has not been identified.

Measured from the cysteine to the phenylalanine, the CDR3 is 17 residues long. DNA is not on record. CDR1 MNHEY and CDR2 SVGAGI were looked up in the germline V gene. HCMV-specific IgG was detected in serum with a commercial ELISA kit to determine HCMV serostatus. Peripheral blood mononuclear cells were isolated from blood by Ficoll density gradient centrifugation. The material sequenced was blood T cells: a sorted CD56 or NKG2C T cell subset, CD4+ or CD8+ T cells, or bulk PBMC T cells (not recorded which). In this chain, TRBV6-5 is recombined with TRBJ2-3; as DNA is missing, the TRBD2 call by TCRdb cannot be tested. The sequence derives from a man aged 18-75 years in good health. The CDR3: CASSSSSSGGRTDTQYF.